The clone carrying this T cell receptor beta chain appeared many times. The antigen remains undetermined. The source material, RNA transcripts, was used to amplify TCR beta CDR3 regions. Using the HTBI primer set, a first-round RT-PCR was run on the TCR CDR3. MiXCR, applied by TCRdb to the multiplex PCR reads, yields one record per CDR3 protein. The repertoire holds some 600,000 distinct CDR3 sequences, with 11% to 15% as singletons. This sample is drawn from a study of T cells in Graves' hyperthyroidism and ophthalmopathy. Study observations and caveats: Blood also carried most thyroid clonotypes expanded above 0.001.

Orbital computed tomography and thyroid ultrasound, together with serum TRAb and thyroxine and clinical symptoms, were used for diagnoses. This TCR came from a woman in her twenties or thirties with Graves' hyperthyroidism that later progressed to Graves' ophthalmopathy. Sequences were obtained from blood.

This CDR3 reads CATSDQLYGYTF. The CDR3 bases are TGTGCCACCAGTGATCAACTATATGGCTACACCTTC. V is TRBV24-1 and J is TRBJ1-2; no reliable D call. The germline CDR1 and CDR2 sequences are KGHDR and SFDVKD. This CDR3 region has 12 residues. Trimming took 3 bases from V and 5 from J, leaving 6 bases between them.